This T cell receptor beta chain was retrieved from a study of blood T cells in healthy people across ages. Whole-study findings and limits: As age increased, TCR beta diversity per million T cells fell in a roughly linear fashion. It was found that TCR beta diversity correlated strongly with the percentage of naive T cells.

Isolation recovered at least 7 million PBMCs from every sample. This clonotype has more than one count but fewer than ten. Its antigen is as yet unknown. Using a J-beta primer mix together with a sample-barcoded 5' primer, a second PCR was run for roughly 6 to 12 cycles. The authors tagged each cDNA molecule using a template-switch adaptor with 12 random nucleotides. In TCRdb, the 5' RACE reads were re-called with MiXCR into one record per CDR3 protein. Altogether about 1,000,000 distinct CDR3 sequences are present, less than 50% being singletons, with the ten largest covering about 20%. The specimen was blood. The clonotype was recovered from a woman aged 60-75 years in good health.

CDR3 nucleotide sequence: TGCAGTGCTAGGGGAGTCGGGACCTACGAGCAGTACTTC. This encodes CSARGVGTYEQYF. V gene TRBV20-1 combines with J gene TRBJ2-7; TRBD2 is a possible D gene (5 bases). CDR3 size: 13 residues. V dropped 3 bases and J dropped 2 bases, with 11 bases sitting between them. Germline CDR1 DFQATT, CDR2 SNEGSKA (reference sequence).